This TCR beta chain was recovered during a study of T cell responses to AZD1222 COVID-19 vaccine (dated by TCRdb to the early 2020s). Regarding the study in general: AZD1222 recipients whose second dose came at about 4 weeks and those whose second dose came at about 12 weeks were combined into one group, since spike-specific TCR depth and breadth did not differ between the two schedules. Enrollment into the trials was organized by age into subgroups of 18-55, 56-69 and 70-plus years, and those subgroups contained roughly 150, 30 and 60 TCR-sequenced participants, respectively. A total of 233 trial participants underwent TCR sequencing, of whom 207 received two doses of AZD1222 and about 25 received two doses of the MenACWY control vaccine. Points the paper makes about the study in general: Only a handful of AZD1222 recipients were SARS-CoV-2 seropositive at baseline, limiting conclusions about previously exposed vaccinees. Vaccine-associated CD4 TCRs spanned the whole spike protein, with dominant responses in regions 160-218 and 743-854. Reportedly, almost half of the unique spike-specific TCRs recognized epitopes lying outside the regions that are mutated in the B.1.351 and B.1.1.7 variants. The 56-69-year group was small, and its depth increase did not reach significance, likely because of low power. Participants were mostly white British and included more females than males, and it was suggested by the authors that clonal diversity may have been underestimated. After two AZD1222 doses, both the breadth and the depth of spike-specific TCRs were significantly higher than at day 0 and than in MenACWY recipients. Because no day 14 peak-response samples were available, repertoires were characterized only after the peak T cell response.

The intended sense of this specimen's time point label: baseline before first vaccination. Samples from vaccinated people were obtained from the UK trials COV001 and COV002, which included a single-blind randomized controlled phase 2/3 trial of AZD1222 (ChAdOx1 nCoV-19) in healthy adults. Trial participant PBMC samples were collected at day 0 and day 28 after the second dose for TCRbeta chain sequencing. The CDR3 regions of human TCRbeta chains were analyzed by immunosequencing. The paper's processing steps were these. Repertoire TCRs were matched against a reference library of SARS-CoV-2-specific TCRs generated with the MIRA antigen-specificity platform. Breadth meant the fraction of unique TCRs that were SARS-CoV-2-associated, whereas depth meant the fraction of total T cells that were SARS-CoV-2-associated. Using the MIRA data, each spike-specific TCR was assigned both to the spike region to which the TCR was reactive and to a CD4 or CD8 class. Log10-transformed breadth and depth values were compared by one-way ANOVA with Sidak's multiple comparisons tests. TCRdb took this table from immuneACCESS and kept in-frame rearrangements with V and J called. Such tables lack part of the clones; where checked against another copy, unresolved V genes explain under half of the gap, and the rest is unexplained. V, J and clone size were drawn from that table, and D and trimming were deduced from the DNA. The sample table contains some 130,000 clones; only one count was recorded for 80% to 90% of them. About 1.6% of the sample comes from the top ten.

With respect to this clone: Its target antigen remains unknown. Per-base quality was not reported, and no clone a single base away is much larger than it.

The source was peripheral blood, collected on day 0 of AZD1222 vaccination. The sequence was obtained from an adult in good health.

This receptor has the CDR3 CASRKDTLMNTEAFF. The DNA sequence follows: TGTGCCAGCAGGAAGGACACACTAATGAACACTGAAGCTTTCTTT. The V and J genes are TRBV5-4 and TRBJ1-1; the D region possibly corresponds to TRBD1 (5 bases align). For CDR1 and CDR2, the germline V gene (reference sequence) lists SGHNT and YYREEE. The CDR3 numbers 15 residues from cysteine through phenylalanine. CDR3 DNA only is kept here, 45 bases in frame from base 1. Trimming at the junction amounts to 5 bases on V and 0 bases on J, and the germline ends lie 14 bases apart. The reference TRBV5-4 and TRBJ1-1 proteins fill in what lies around the CDR3, so the full variable domain reads ETGVTQSPTHLIKTRGQQVTLRCSSQSGHNTVSWYQQALGQGPQFIFQYYREEENGRGNFPPRFSGLQFPNYSSELNVNALELDDSALYLCASRKDTLMNTEAFFGQGTRLTVV.